The present T cell receptor beta chain was sequenced within a study of T-cell memory formation after mild COVID-19 (dated by TCRdb to the early 2020s). Turning to the overall study: TCR sequence clusters from the two donors were largely donor specific. The cohort comprised two young, previously healthy adult volunteers, one female and one male. In a couple of donors, T-cell clones that expanded and contracted after mild COVID-19 were tracked by sequencing TCRalpha and TCRbeta repertoires over time. The full study reports these points: SARS-CoV-2 specificity of the second-wave clones peaking on day 37 was not confirmed. Some responding clones were detected in pre-infection memory, which suggested that pre-existing cross-reactive memory T cells had joined the SARS-CoV-2 response. Contracting CD4+ clones turned up mainly in the CM and EM memory subsets, whereas EMRA was where CD8+ clones were enriched. Only two mild cases were covered by the study, and larger cohorts that include severe cases with pre-infection samples were considered necessary. Balanced CD4/CD8 phenotypes were observed for clones contracting from day 15 to 85, whereas a bias towards CD4+ was observed for a second wave of clones expanding from day 15 to 37.

PBMCs were isolated by Ficoll-Paque density gradient centrifugation. Reading the germline V gene gives CDR1 SGHRS and CDR2 YFSETQ. The cysteine opens and the phenylalanine closes a CDR3 of 13 amino acids. The sequence is cut down to CDR3 DNA, 39 bases in frame from base 1. V lost 2 bases and J lost 4 bases; the stretch between them is 9 bases long. This clonotype appeared a few times. The specificity of this receptor is unknown. Base qualities are missing; no much larger clone stands one base away. Sequencing relied on an Illumina NovaSeq 6000. Using 5'RACE with constant-segment primers, TCRalpha and TCRbeta cDNA libraries were constructed, with sample barcodes and unique molecular identifiers added in the process. RNA was extracted from every sample with Trizol reagent. Amplification of the libraries took two PCR steps, and the second step added a second sample barcode plus Illumina TruSeq adapters. The libraries were sequenced on an Illumina NovaSeq using 2 x 150 bp paired-end reads. As for the original processing: Demultiplexing of reads and collapsing into UMI-guided consensus sequences were performed with migec v1.2.7. Using mixcr v2.1.11, UMI consensuses were aligned to TRA and TRB V and J templates and then assembled into clonotypes. A clonotype was counted as expanded or contracted only when both edgeR and NoisET called the clonotype significant, with the noise models trained on biological replicates. For edgeR calls, the thresholds were a false discovery rate-adjusted p below 0.01 and a log2 fold-change of 1. As an exploratory analysis of dynamics, max-normalized trajectories of the 1000 most abundant clonotypes were examined by PCA with hierarchical clustering. Each responding clone was given a CD4 or CD8 phenotype based on the CD4+ and CD8+ repertoires, which had been sequenced separately. TCRdb reanalyzed the raw reads on its own, using fastp at Q25 for trimming and MiXCR for clone calling, and kept in-frame beta chains. Rows are unified per CDR3 protein, each entry keeping the most common DNA and genes. The V and J calls here are based on TCRdb, not the publication. Counted in this sample were around 300,000 distinct CDR3 sequences; approximately 20% of them appeared once. Together, the top ten hold 20% to 25% of the sample.

Here the chain combines TRBV5-1 and TRBJ1-2; the D gene is perhaps TRBD1, from 5 matching bases. Sequencing was carried out using PBMCs or a T cell subset sorted from them (not recorded which). This receptor was identified in a man younger than 35 who had mild COVID-19 (a few samples of this study predate the infection). The sample titles of this study are shuffled in the database, so cell type and time point are left out; the donor was told from shared clones. The nucleotides are TGCGCCAGCAGCTTCAGGGTCTCCTATGGCTACACCTTC. It translates to CASSFRVSYGYTF.